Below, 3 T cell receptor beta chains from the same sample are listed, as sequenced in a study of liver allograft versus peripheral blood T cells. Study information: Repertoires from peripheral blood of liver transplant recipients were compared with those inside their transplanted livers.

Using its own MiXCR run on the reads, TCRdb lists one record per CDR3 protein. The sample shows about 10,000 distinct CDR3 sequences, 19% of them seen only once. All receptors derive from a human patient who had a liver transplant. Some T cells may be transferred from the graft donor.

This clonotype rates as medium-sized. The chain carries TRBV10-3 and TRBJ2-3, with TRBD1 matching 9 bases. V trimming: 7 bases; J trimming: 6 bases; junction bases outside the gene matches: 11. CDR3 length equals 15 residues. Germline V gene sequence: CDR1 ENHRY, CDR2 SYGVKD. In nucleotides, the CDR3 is TGTGCCATCACCAATTCGGACAGGGGATGGGATACGCAGTATTTT. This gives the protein CAITNSDRGWDTQYF.

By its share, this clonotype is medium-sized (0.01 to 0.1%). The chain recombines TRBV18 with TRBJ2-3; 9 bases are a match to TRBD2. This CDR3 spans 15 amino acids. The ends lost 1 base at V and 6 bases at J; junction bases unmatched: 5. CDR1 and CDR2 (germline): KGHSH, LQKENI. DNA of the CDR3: TGTGCCAGCTCACCACTCGGGACTAGCAGTGATACGCAGTATTTT. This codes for CASSPLGTSSDTQYF.

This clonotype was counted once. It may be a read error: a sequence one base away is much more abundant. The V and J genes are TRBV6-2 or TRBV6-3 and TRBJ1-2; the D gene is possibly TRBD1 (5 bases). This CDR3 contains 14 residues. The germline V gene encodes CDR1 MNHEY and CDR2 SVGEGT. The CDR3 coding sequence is TGTGCCATCAGTGAGGGGCCTGCTACGTATGGCTACACCTTC. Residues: CAISEGPATYGYTF.